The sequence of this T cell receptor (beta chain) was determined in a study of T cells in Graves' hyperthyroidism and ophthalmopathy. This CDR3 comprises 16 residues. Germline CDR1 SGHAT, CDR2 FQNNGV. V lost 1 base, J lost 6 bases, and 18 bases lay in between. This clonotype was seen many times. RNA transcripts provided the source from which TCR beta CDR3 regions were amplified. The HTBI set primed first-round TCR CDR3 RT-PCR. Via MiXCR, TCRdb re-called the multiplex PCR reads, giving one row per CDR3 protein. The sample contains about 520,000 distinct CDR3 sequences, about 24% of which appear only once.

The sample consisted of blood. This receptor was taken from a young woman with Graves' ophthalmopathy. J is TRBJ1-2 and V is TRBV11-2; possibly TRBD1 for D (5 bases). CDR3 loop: CASSLVPRGVADGYTF. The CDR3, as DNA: TGTGCCAGCAGCTTAGTTCCCCGGGGGGTAGCGGATGGCTACACCTTC.